Listed below are T cell receptor beta chains from one sample, sequenced in a study of blood T cell repertoires in COVID-19. Profiled with immunoSEQ multiplex PCR; TCRdb holds only in-frame clones, not every one. The sample has some 25,000 clones; 65% to 85% are singletons. Sequenced: peripheral blood. The receptor source for this set is a man in his fifties or sixties with active or convalescent COVID-19. Each CDR3 is given with its conserved first and last residue. The D gene is left open where the match is weak. The size field is filled for only some rows; it gives once, few, many or a size class.

TRBJ2-7,TRBV5-1,NA,NA,13,TGCGCCAGCAGCTTGGGTCCCCAGGACGAGCAGTACTTC,CASSLGPQDEQYF
TRBJ1-1,TRBV30,NA,NA,13,TGTGCCTGGAGTGTACTTACAGGCACTGAAGCTTTCTTT,CAWSVLTGTEAFF
TRBJ1-1,TRBV11-2,NA,NA,12,TGTGCCAGCAGCTTAGTGTTATCTGAAGCTTTCTTT,CASSLVLSEAFF
TRBJ2-5,TRBV5-1,NA,few,15,TGCGCCAGCAGCTTGGCATCAGGACTTCAAGAGACCCAGTACTTC,CASSLASGLQETQYF
TRBJ2-2,TRBV7-9,TRBD1,NA,17,TGTGCCAGCAGAGATAAAATGGGACAGGGGCGGGCCGGGGAGCTGTTTTTT,CASRDKMGQGRAGELFF
TRBJ1-5,TRBV30,TRBD1,NA,15,TGTGCCTGGAGTGACCCGACAGGGGGATATCAGCCCCAGCATTTT,CAWSDPTGGYQPQHF
TRBJ1-1,TRBV14,NA,NA,16,TGTGCCAGCAGCCAAGGGGTAGGACAGTGGAACACTGAAGCTTTCTTT,CASSQGVGQWNTEAFF
TRBJ1-5,TRBV6-6,NA,NA,15,TGTGCCACCACACGGAGTTTTTACAGGGACCAGCCCCAGCATTTT,CATTRSFYRDQPQHF
TRBJ2-1,TRBV7-9,TRBD2,NA,14,TGTGCCAGCACTCCTAGCGGGTCCTACAATGAGCAGTTCTTC,CASTPSGSYNEQFF
TRBJ1-5,TRBV9,NA,NA,13,TGTGCCAGCAGCGGTGGGGGCTGGCAGCCCCAGCATTTT,CASSGGGWQPQHF
TRBJ2-3,TRBV25-1,TRBD2,NA,16,TGTGCCAGCAGTGCCTTCAGCGGGAGCTACACAGATACGCAGTATTTT,CASSAFSGSYTDTQYF